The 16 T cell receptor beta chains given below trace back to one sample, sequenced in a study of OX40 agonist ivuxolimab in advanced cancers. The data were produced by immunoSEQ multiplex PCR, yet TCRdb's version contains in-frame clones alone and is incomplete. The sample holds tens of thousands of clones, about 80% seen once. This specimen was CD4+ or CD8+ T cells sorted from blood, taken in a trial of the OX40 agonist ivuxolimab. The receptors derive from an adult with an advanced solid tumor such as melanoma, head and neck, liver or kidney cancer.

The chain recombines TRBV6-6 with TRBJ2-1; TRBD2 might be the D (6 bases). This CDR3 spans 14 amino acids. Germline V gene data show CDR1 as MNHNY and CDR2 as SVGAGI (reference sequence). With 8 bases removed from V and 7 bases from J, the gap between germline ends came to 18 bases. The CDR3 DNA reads TGTGCCAGCGTGACTAGTGGGGGTAATAATGAGCAGTTCTTC. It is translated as CASVTSGGNNEQFF.

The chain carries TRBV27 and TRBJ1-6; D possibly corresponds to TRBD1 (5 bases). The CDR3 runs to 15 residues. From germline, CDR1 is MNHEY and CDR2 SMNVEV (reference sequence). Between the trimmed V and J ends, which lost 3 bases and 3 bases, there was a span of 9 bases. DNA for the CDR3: TGTGCCAGCAGTTTTCAGGGAGACTATAATTCACCCCTCCACTTT. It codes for CASSFQGDYNSPLHF.

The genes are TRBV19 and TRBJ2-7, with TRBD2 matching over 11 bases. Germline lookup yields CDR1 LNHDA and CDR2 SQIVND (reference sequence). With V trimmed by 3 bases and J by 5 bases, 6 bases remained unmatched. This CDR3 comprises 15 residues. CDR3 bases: TGTGCCAGTAGTATCACTAGCGGGAGAATCCACGAGCAGTACTTC. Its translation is CASSITSGRIHEQYF.

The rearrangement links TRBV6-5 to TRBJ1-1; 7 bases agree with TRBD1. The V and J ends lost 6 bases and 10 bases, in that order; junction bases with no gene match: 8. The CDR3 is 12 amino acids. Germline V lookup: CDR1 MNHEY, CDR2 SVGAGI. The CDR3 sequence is CASSSTGSGAFF. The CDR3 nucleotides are TGTGCCAGCAGCTCGACAGGGTCGGGAGCTTTCTTT.

The CDR3 nucleotides read TGCGCCAGCAGCTTGGTACCGGGACAGATATTAGCTAACTATGGCTACACCTTC. Encoded protein: CASSLVPGQILANYGYTF. This chain links TRBV5-1 with TRBJ1-2; 7 bases align to TRBD1. Germline values: CDR1 SGHRS, CDR2 YFSETQ. There are 18 residues in the CDR3. Trimming at V came to 0 bases and at J to 0 bases, leaving 11 bases not matched to a gene. Based on the CDR3 plus reference TRBV5-1 and TRBJ1-2, the full variable domain is KAGVTQTPRYLIKTRGQQVTLSCSPISGHRSVSWYQQTPGQGLQFLFEYFSETQRNKGNFPGRFSGRQFSNSRSEMNVSTLELGDSALYLCASSLVPGQILANYGYTFGSGTRLTVV.

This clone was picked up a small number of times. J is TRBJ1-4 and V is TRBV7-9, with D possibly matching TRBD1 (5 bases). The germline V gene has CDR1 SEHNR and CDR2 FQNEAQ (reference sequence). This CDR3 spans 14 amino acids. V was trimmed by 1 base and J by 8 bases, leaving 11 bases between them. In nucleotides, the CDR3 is TGTGCCAGCAGCTTAGGAGGGGCGTCCGAAAAACTGTTTTTT. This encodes CASSLGGASEKLFF.

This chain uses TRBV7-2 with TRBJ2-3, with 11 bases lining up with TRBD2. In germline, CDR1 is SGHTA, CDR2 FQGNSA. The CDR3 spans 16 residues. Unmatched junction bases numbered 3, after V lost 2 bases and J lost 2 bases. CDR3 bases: TGTGCCAGCAGCTTACTAGCGGGAGGTCTCACAGATACGCAGTATTTT. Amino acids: CASSLLAGGLTDTQYF. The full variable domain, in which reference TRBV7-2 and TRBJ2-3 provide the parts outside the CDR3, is GAGVSQSPSNKVTEKGKDVELRCDPISGHTALYWYRQSLGQGLEFLIYFQGNSAPDKSGLPSDRFSAERTGGSVSTLTIQRTQQEDSAVYLCASSLLAGGLTDTQYFGPGTRLTVL.

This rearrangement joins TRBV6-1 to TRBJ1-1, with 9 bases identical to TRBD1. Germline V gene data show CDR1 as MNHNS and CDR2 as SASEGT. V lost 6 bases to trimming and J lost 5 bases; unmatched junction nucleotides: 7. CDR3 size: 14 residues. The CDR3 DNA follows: TGTGCCAGCAGCGAAACAGGGGGCCGGACTGAAGCTTTCTTT. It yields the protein CASSETGGRTEAFF.

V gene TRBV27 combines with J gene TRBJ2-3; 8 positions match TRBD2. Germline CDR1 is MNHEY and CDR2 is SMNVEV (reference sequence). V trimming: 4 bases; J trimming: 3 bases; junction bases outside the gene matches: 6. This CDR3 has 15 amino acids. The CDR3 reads CASSSSGSGTDTQYF. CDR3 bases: TGTGCCAGCAGTTCCAGCGGGAGTGGAACAGATACGCAGTATTTT.

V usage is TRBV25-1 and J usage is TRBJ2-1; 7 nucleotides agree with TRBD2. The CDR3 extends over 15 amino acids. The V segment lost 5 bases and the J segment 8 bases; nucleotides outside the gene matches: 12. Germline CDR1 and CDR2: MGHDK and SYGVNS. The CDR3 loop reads CASSQGPGGRYEQFF. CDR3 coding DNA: TGTGCCAGCAGTCAGGGCCCGGGGGGACGTTATGAGCAGTTCTTC.

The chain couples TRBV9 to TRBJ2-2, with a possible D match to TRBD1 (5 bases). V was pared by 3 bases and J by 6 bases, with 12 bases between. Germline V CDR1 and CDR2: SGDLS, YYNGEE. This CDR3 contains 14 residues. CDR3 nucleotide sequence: TGTGCCAGCAGCGACCGGGCCAGGGCCGGGGAGCTGTTTTTT. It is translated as CASSDRARAGELFF.

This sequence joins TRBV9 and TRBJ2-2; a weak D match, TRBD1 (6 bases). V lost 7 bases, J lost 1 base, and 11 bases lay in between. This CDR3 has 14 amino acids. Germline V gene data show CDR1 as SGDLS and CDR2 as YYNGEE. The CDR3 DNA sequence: TGTGCCAGCCGAAGGGGGTTGAACACCGGGGAGCTGTTTTTT. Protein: CASRRGLNTGELFF.

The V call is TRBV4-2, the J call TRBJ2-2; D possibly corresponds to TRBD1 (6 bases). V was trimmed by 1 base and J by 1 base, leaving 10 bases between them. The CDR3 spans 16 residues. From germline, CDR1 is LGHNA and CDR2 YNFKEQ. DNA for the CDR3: TGTGCCAGCAGCCAAGGCAGGGGAAAGAACACCGGGGAGCTGTTTTTT. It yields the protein CASSQGRGKNTGELFF.

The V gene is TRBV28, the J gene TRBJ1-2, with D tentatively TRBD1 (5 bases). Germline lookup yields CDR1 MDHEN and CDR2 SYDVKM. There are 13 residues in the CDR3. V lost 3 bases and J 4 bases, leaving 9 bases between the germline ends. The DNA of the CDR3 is TGTGCCAGCAGTTTTCCCAGGGTCTATGGCTACACCTTC. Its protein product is CASSFPRVYGYTF.

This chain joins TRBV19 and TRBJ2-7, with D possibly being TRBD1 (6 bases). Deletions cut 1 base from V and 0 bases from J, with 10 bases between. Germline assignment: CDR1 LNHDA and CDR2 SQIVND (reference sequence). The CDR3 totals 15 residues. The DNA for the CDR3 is TGTGCCAGTAGTATAGGCCGGGACATCTCCTACGAGCAGTACTTC. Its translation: CASSIGRDISYEQYF.

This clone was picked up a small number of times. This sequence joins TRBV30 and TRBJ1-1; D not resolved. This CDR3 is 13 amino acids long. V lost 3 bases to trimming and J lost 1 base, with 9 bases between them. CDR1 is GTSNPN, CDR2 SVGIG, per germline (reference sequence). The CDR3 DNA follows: TGTGCCTGGAGCAGAGTCGGGAACACTGAAGCTTTCTTT. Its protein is CAWSRVGNTEAFF.